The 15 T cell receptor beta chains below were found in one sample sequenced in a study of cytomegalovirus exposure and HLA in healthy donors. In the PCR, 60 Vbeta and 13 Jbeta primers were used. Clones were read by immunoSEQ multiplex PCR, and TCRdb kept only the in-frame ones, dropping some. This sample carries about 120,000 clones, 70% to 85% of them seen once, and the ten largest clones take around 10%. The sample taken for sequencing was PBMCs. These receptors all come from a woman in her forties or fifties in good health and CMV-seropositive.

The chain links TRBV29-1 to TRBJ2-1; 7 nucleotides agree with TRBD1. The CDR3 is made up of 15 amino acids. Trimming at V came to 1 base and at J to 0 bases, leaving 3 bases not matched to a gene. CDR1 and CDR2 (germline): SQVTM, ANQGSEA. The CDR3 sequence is CSVEGTGSSYNEQFF. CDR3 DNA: TGCAGCGTTGAAGGGACAGGAAGCTCCTACAATGAGCAGTTCTTC.

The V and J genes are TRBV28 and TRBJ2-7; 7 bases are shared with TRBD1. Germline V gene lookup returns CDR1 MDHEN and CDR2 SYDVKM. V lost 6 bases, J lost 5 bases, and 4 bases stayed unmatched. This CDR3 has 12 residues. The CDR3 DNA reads TGTGCCAGCAGACGGGACAGCCACGAGCAGTACTTC. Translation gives CASRRDSHEQYF. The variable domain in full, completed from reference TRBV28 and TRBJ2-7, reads DVKVTQSSRYLVKRTGEKVFLECVQDMDHENMFWYRQDPGLGLRLIYFSYDVKMKEKGDIPEGYSVSREKKERFSLILESASTNQTSMYLCASRRDSHEQYFGPGTRLTVT.

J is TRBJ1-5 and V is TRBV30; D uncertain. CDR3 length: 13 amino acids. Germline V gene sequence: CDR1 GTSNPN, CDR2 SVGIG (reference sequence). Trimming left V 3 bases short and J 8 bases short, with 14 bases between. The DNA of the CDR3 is TGTGCCTGGAGCCGCGCTCCCGGAGAGCCCCAGCATTTT. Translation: CAWSRAPGEPQHF.

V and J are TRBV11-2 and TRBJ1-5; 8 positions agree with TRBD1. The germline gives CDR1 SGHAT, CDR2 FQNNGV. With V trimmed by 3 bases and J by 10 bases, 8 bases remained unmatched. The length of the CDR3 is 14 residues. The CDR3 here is CASSLQAGGGPQHF. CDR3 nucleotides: TGTGCCAGCAGCTTGCAAGCAGGGGGCGGTCCCCAGCATTTT. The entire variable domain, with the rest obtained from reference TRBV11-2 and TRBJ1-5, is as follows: EAGVAQSPRYKIIEKRQSVAFWCNPISGHATLYWYQQILGQGPKLLIQFQNNGVVDDSQLPKDRFSAERLKGVDSTLKIQPAKLEDSAVYLCASSLQAGGGPQHFGDGTRLSIL.

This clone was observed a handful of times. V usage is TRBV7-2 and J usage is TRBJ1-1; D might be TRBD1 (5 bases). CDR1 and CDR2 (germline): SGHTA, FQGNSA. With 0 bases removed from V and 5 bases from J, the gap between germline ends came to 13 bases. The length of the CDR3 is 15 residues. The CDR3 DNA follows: TGTGCCAGCAGCTTAGCGCTGAGCGGGGGTACTGAAGCTTTCTTT. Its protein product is CASSLALSGGTEAFF.

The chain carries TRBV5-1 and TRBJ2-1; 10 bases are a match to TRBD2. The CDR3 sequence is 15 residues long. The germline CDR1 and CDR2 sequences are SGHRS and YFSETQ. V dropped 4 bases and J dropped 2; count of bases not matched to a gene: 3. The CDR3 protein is CASSDSGGTYNEQFF. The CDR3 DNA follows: TGCGCCAGCAGCGATAGCGGGGGGACCTACAATGAGCAGTTCTTC.

CDR3 in amino acids: CSVDPGVSTEAFF. The CDR3 DNA is TGCAGCGTTGACCCAGGGGTTTCCACTGAAGCTTTCTTT. The chain couples TRBV29-1 to TRBJ1-1, with D possibly being TRBD1 (6 bases). The CDR3 has 13 amino acids. CDR1 SQVTM and CDR2 ANQGSEA come from the germline V gene. Trimming took 3 bases from V and 4 from J, leaving 12 bases between them.

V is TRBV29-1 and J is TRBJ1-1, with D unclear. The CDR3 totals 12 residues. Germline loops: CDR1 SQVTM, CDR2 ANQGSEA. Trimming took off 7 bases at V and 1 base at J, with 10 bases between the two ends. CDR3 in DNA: TGCAGCGCTAGACGGGAGAACACTGAAGCTTTCTTT. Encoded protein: CSARRENTEAFF.

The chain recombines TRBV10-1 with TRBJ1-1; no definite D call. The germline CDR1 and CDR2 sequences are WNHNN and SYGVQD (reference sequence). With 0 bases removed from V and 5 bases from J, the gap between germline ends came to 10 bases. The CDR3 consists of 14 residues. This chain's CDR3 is CASSESIPGTEAFF. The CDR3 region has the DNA TGCGCCAGCAGTGAGTCAATCCCGGGTACTGAAGCTTTCTTT.

CDR3 nucleotides: TGTGCCAGTAGTATAGGTTGGGTTCTAGCGGGAGGTATGGATGAGCAGTTCTTC. Its protein product is CASSIGWVLAGGMDEQFF. The chain carries TRBV19 and TRBJ2-1; 11 bases line up with TRBD2. Losses at the gene ends were 1 base for V and 8 bases for J; bases not matched to a gene: 13. CDR1 and CDR2 from the germline V gene are LNHDA and SQIVND (reference sequence). This CDR3 has 18 residues.

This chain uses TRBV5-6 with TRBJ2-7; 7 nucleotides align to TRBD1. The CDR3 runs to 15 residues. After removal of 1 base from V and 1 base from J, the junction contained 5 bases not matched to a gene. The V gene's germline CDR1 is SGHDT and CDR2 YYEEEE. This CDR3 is CASSLYTGVSYEQYF. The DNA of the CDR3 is TGTGCCAGCAGCTTGTATACAGGGGTATCCTACGAGCAGTACTTC.

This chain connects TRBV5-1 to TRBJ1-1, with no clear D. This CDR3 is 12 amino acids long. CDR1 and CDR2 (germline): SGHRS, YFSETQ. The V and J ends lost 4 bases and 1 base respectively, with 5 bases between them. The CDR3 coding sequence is TGCGCCAGCAGCGGAGCGAACACTGAAGCTTTCTTT. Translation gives CASSGANTEAFF.

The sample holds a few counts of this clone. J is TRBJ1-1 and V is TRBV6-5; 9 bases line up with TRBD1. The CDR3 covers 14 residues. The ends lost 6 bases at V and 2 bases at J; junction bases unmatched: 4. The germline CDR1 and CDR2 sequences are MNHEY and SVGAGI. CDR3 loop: CASRLDRGNTEAFF. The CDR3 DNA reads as TGTGCCAGCAGATTGGACAGGGGAAACACTGAAGCTTTCTTT.

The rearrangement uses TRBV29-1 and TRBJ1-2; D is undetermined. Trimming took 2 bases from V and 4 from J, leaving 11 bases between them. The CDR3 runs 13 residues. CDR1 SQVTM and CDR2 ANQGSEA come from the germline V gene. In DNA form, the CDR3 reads TGCAGCGTTGAACGTACTCGGGGCTATGGCTACACCTTC. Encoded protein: CSVERTRGYGYTF.

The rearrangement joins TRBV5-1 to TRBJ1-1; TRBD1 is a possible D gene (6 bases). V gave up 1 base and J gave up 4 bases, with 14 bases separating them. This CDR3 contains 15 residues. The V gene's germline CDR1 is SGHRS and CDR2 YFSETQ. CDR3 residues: CASSLLGAGSTEAFF. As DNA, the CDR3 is TGCGCCAGCAGCTTGCTGGGGGCAGGTAGCACTGAAGCTTTCTTT.